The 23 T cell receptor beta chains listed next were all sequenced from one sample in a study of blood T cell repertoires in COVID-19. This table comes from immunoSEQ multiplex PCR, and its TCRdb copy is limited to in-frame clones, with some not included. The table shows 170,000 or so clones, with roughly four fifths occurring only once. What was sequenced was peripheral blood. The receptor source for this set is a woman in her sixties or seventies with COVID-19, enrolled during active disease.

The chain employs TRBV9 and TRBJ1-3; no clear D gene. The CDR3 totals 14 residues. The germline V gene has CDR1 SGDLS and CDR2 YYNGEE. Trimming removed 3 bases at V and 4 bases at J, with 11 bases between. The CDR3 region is CASSGSYGGNTIYF. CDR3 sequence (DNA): TGTGCCAGCAGCGGCTCGTACGGGGGAAACACCATATATTTT.

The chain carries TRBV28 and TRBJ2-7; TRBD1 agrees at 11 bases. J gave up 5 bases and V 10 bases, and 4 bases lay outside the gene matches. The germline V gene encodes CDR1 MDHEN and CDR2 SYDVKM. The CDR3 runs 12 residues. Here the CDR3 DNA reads TGTGCCACCGGGACAGGGGGGGACGAGCAGTACTTC. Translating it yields CATGTGGDEQYF. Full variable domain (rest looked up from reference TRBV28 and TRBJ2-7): DVKVTQSSRYLVKRTGEKVFLECVQDMDHENMFWYRQDPGLGLRLIYFSYDVKMKEKGDIPEGYSVSREKKERFSLILESASTNQTSMYLCATGTGGDEQYFGPGTRLTVT.

CDR3 nucleotide sequence: TGCGCCAGCAGTGCGGGACAGGGAGTGAGTACGCAGTATTTT. Translation: CASSAGQGVSTQYF. The chain combines TRBV10-1 with TRBJ2-3, with 9 bases that match TRBD1. The V segment lost 4 bases and the J segment 8 bases; nucleotides outside the gene matches: 7. CDR3 length equals 14 residues. Germline CDR1 reads WNHNN; CDR2 reads SYGVQD (reference sequence).

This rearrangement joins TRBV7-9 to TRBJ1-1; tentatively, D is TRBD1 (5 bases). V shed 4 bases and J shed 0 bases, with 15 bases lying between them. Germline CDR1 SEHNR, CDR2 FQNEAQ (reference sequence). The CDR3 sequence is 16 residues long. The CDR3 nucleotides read TGTGCCAGCAGCTCCTCGAAGGGGACTTTGAACACTGAAGCTTTCTTT. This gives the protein CASSSSKGTLNTEAFF.

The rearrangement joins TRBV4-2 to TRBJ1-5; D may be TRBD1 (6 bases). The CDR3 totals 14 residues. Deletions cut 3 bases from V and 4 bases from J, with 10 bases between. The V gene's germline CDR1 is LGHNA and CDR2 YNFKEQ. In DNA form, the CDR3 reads TGTGCCAGCAGCCAGAACGACAGGAATCAGCCCCAGCATTTT. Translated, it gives CASSQNDRNQPQHF.

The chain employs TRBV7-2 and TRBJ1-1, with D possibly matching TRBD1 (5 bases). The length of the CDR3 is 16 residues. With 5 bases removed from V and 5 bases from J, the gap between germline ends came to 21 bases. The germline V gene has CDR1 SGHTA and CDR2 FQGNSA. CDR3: CASSHLASGAKTEAFF. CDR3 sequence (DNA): TGTGCCAGCAGCCACCTAGCGTCTGGGGCCAAGACTGAAGCTTTCTTT.

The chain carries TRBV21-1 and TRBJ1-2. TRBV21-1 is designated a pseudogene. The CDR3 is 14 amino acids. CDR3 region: CASSKETGGPDYRF. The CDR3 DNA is TGTGCCAGCAGCAAAGAAACGGGGGGCCCCGACTACCGATTC.

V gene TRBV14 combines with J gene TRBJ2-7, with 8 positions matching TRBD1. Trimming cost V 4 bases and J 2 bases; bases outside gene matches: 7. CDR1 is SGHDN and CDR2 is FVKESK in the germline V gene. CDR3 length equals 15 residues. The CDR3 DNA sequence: TGTGCCAGCAGCCGAGGGACAGGCCCTACCTACGAGCAGTACTTC. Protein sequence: CASSRGTGPTYEQYF.

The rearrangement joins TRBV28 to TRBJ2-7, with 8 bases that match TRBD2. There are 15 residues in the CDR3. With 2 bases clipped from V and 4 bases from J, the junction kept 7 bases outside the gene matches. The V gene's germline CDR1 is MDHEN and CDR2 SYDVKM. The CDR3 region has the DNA TGTGCCAGCAGTTTAGGAATAGCGGGATCGTACGAGCAGTACTTC. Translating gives CASSLGIAGSYEQYF.

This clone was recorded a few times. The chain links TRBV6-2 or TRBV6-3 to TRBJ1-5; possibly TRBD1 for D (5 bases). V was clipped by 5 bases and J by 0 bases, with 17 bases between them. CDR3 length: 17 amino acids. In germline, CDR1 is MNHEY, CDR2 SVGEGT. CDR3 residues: CASSVAGRGYSNQPQHF. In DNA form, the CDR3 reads TGTGCCAGCAGTGTTGCAGGGAGGGGATATAGCAATCAGCCCCAGCATTTT.

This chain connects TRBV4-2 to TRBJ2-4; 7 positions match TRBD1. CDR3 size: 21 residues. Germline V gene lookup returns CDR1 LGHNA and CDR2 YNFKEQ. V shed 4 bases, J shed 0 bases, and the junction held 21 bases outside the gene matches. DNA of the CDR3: TGTGCCAGCAGCCCGGATTTTTCGGGACAGCTGGGGACCCTAGCCAAAAACATTCAGTACTTC. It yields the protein CASSPDFSGQLGTLAKNIQYF.

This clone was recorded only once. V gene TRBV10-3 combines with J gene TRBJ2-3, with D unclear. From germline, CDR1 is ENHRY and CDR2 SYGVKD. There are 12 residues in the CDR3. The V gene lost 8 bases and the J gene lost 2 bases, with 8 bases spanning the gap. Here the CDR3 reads CAIAESTDTQYF. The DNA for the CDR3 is TGTGCCATCGCGGAATCCACAGATACGCAGTATTTT.

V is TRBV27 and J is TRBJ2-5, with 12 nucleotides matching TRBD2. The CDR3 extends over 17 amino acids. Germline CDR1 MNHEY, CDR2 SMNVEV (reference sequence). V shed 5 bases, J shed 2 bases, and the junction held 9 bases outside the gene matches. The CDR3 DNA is TGTGCCAGCAGTCCCCGAAGGACTAGCGGGGTACAAGAGACCCAGTACTTC. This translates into CASSPRRTSGVQETQYF.

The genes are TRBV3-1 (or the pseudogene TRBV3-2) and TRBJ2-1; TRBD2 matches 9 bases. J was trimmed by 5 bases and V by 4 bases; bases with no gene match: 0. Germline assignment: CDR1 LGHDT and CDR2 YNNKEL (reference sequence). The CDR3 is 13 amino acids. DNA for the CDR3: TGTGCCAGCAGCCTAGCGGGAGACAATGAGCAGTTCTTC. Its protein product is CASSLAGDNEQFF.

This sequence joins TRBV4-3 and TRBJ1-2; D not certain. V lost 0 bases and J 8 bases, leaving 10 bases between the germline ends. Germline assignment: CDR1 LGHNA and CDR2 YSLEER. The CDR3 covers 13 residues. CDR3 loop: CASSQDKTVGYTF. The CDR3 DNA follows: TGCGCCAGCAGCCAAGATAAGACTGTAGGCTACACCTTC.

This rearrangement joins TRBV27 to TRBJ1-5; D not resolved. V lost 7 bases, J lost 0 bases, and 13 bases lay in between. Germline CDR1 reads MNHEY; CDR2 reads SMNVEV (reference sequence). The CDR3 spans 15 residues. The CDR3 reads CASTPSVNSNQPQHF. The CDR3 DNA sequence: TGTGCCAGCACCCCAAGCGTCAATAGCAATCAGCCCCAGCATTTT.

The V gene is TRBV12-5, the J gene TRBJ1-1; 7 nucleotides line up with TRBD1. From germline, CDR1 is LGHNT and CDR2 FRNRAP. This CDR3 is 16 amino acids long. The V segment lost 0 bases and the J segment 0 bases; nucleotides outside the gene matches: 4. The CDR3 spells CASGLVLGQLNTEAFF. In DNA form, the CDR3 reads TGTGCTAGTGGTTTGGTATTGGGACAGCTGAACACTGAAGCTTTCTTT.

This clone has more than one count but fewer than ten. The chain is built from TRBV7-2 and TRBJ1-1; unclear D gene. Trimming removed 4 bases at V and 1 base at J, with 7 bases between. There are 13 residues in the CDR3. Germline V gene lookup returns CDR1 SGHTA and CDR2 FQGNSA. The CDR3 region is CASSSGGNTEAFF. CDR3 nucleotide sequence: TGTGCCAGCAGCTCTGGCGGGAACACTGAAGCTTTCTTT. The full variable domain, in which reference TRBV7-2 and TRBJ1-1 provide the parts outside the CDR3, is GAGVSQSPSNKVTEKGKDVELRCDPISGHTALYWYRQSLGQGLEFLIYFQGNSAPDKSGLPSDRFSAERTGGSVSTLTIQRTQQEDSAVYLCASSSGGNTEAFFGQGTRLTVV.

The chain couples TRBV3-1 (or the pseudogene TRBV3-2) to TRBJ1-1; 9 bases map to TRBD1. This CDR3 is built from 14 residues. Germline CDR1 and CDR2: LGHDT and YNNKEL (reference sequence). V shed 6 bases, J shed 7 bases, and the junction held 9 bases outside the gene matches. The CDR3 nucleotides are TGTGCCAGCAGATACAGGGGGCTAAAGGGTGAAGCTTTCTTT. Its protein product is CASRYRGLKGEAFF.

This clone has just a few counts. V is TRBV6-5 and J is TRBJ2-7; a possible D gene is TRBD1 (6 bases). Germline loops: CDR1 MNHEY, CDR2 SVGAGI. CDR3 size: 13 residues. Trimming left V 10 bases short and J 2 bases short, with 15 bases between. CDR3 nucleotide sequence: TGTGCCACCCAAGGGACACGAACCTACGAGCAGTACTTC. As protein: CATQGTRTYEQYF.

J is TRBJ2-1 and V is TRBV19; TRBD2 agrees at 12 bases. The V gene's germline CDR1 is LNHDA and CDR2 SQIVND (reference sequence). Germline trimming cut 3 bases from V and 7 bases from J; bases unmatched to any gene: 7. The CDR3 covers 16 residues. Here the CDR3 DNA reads TGTGCCAGTAGTATTTGGGCTAGCGGGAGGGGGAATGAGCAGTTCTTC. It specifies CASSIWASGRGNEQFF.

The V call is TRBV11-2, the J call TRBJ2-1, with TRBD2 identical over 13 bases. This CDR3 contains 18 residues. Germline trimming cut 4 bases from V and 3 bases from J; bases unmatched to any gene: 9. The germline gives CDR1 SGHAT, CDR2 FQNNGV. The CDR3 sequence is CASSSGLAGVNLYNEQFF. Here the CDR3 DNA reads TGTGCCAGCAGCTCTGGACTAGCGGGAGTCAATCTCTACAATGAGCAGTTCTTC. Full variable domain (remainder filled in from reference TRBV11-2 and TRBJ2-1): EAGVAQSPRYKIIEKRQSVAFWCNPISGHATLYWYQQILGQGPKLLIQFQNNGVVDDSQLPKDRFSAERLKGVDSTLKIQPAKLEDSAVYLCASSSGLAGVNLYNEQFFGPGTRLTVL.

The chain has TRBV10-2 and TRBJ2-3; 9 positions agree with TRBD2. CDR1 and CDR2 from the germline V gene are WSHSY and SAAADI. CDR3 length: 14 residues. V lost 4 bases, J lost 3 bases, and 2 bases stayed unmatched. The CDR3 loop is CASSVAGETDTQYF. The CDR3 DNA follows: TGCGCCAGCAGTGTAGCGGGAGAGACAGATACGCAGTATTTT.